This T cell receptor (beta chain) was captured in a study of cytomegalovirus exposure and HLA in healthy donors. Overall study: A previous analysis identified more than 100 million unique TCR beta sequences derived from about 180 million T cells.

Whole-study results and caveats: Compared with the approximately 700-donor mean, an Asian-associated ancestry cluster reportedly had fewer N-insertions, according to a later analysis. Reportedly, TCR beta sequences accurately predicted HLA-A and HLA-B alleles in most subjects. After further analysis at a later stage, 16,951 TCR beta sequences were associated with HLA alleles at 0.05 false discovery rate.

60 Vbeta and 13 Jbeta primers were used in PCR. Clones were read by immunoSEQ multiplex PCR, and TCRdb kept only the in-frame ones, dropping some. The data show hundreds of thousands of clones, approximately 82% seen once. Note on this clone: Its antigen is still unknown.

The receptor was derived from a man aged 18 to 35 in good health and CMV-seronegative. The sample taken for sequencing was PBMCs.

The DNA of the CDR3 is TGCAGTGCCCGGACAGGGCGCGAGCAGTACTTC. Its translation is CSARTGREQYF. J is TRBJ2-5 and V is TRBV20-1; TRBD1 matches 8 bases. Near its end, the DNA agrees better with TRBJ2-7, so the J call may be wrong. The germline V gene encodes CDR1 DFQATT and CDR2 SNEGSKA (reference sequence). The CDR3 has 11 amino acids.